One sample yielded the 8 T cell receptor beta chains listed below, sequenced in a study of T cell responses to AZD1222 COVID-19 vaccine. This table comes from immunoSEQ multiplex PCR, and its TCRdb copy is limited to in-frame clones, with some not included. The sample holds approximately 220,000 clones; 85% to 95% are singletons and the top ten take less than 1.2%. Material: peripheral blood, obtained on day 0 of MenACWY control vaccination. Source of these receptors: an adult in good health.

The chain employs TRBV29-1 and TRBJ1-1, with D possibly matching TRBD1 (5 bases). The CDR3 is 13 residues long. Germline V gene data show CDR1 as SQVTM and CDR2 as ANQGSEA. V gave up 5 bases and J gave up 4 bases, with 14 bases separating them. CDR3 DNA: TGCAGCGTTTCCAGGCAGGGAGGCACTGAAGCTTTCTTT. This translates into CSVSRQGGTEAFF.

The genes are TRBV7-9 and TRBJ2-6; D is unclear. The ends were cut back, 2 bases at V and 0 bases at J, with 14 bases in the middle. The germline V gene encodes CDR1 SEHNR and CDR2 FQNEAQ (reference sequence). The CDR3 is 18 residues long. The CDR3 spells CASSLRPGFISGANVLTF. The DNA of the CDR3 is TGTGCCAGCAGCTTAAGACCGGGTTTTATCTCTGGGGCCAACGTCCTGACTTTC.

This sequence joins TRBV5-1 and TRBJ2-3; TRBD2 matches at 7 bases. Trimming cost V 1 base and J 4 bases; bases outside gene matches: 0. The CDR3 is 13 residues long. Germline loops: CDR1 SGHRS, CDR2 YFSETQ. For the CDR3, the DNA is TGCGCCAGCAGCTTGCTAGCGGCAGATACGCAGTATTTT. It encodes CASSLLAADTQYF.

The chain uses TRBV4-2 and TRBJ2-7; 13 bases agree with TRBD2. Germline V lookup: CDR1 LGHNA, CDR2 YNFKEQ. The V and J ends lost 1 base and 10 bases, in that order; junction bases with no gene match: 7. This CDR3 is built from 15 residues. The CDR3 sequence is CASSQGTGTSGEQYF. DNA of the CDR3: TGTGCCAGCAGCCAAGGTACCGGGACTAGCGGGGAACAGTACTTC.

J is TRBJ2-5 and V is TRBV28; TRBD2 agrees at 9 bases. The length of the CDR3 is 14 residues. The V gene's germline CDR1 is MDHEN and CDR2 SYDVKM. V lost 11 bases, J lost 1 base, and 8 bases stayed unmatched. The CDR3 reads CAHRPAGGQETQYF. The DNA for the CDR3 is TGTGCCCATCGCCCAGCGGGGGGCCAAGAGACCCAGTACTTC.

This clone was recorded only once. The chain has TRBV7-8 and TRBJ1-2; 11 bases are shared with TRBD1. The CDR3 spans 15 residues. Unmatched junction bases numbered 11, after V lost 7 bases and J lost 7 bases. Looked up from germline, CDR1 is SGHVS and CDR2 is FQNEAQ. The DNA of the CDR3 is TGTGCCAGCACAGGACAGGGGGCCGTTAAGGGTGGCTACACCTTC. Its translation is CASTGQGAVKGGYTF.

The V call is TRBV6-5, the J call TRBJ1-3; unclear D gene. This CDR3 is 16 amino acids long. The germline CDR1 and CDR2 sequences are MNHEY and SVGAGI. V was cut by 2 bases and J by 0 bases, with 11 bases left in between. The CDR3: CASSYGLASSGNTIYF. CDR3 DNA: TGTGCCAGCAGTTACGGGCTGGCCAGCTCTGGAAACACCATATATTTT.

The chain is built from TRBV2 and TRBJ1-1; D is unclear. Germline V CDR1 and CDR2: SNHLY, FYNNEI. This CDR3 is built from 15 residues. With 5 bases removed from V and 5 bases from J, the gap between germline ends came to 18 bases. As DNA, the CDR3 is TGTGCCAGCAGTTCCCAGGACGGTCCGAGAACTGAAGCTTTCTTT. Protein sequence: CASSSQDGPRTEAFF.